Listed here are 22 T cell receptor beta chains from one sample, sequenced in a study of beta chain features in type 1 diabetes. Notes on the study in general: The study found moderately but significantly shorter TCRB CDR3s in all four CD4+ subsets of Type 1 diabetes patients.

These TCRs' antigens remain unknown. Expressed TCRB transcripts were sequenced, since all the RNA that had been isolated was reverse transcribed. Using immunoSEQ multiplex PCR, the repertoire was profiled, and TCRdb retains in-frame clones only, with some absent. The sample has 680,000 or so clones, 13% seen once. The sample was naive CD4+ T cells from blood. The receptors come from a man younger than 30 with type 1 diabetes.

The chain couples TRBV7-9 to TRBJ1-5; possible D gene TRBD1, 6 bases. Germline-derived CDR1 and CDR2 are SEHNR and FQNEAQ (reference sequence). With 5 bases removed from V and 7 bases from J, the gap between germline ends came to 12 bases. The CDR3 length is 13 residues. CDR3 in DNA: TGTGCCAGCAGCAACGAACAGGGCCAGCCCCAGCATTTT. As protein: CASSNEQGQPQHF.

The CDR3 here is CASRGFNYEQYF. CDR3 DNA: TGTGCCAGCAGGGGCTTCAACTACGAGCAGTACTTC. The chain couples TRBV27 to TRBJ2-7; D uncertain. V was pared by 6 bases and J by 3 bases, with 9 bases between. CDR1 MNHEY and CDR2 SMNVEV come from the germline V gene (reference sequence). CDR3 size: 12 residues.

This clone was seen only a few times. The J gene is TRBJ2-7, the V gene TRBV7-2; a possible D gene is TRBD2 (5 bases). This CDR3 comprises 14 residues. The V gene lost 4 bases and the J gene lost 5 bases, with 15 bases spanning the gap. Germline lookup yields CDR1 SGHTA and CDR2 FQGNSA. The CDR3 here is CASSSGLMLNEQYF. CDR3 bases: TGTGCCAGCAGCTCCGGACTGATGTTGAACGAGCAGTACTTC.

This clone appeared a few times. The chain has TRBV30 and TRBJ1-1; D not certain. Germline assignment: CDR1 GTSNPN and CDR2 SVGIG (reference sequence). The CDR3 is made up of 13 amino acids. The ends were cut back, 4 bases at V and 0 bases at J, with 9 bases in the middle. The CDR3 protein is CAWTAHMNTEAFF. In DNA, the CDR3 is TGTGCCTGGACAGCCCACATGAACACTGAAGCTTTCTTT.

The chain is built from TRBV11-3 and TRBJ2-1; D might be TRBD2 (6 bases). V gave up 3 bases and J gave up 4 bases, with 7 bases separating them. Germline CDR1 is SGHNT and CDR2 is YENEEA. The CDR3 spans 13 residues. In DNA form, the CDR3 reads TGTGCCAGCAGCTTTGGGGGGTACAATGAGCAGTTCTTC. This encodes CASSFGGYNEQFF.

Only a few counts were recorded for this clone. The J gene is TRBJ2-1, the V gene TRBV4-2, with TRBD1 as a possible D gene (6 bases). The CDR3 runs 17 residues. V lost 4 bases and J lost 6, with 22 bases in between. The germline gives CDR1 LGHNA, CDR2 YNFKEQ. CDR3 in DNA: TGTGCCAGCAGCCTTCTCTCGGACAGTGTTAAAATCAATGAGCAGTTCTTC. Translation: CASSLLSDSVKINEQFF.

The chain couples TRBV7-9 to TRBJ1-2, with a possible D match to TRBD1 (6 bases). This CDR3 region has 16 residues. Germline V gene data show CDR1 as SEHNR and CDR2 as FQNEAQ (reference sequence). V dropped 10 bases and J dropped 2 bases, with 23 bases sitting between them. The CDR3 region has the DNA TGTGCCACCCCGAGCGGTAGAGGACAGCCCAACTATGGCTACACCTTC. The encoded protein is CATPSGRGQPNYGYTF.

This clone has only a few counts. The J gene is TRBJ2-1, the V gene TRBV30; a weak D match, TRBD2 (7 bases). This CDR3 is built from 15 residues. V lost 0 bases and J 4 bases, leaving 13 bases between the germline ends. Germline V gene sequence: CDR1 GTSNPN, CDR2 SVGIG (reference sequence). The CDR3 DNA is TGTGCCTGGAGTGTGGGGGGGCCTAGGTACAATGAGCAGTTCTTC. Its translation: CAWSVGGPRYNEQFF. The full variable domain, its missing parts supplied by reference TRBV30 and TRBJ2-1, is SQTIHQWPATLVQPVGSPLSLECTVEGTSNPNLYWYRQAAGRGLQLLFYSVGIGQISSEVPQNLSASRPQDRQFILSSKKLLLSDSGFYLCAWSVGGPRYNEQFFGPGTRLTVL.

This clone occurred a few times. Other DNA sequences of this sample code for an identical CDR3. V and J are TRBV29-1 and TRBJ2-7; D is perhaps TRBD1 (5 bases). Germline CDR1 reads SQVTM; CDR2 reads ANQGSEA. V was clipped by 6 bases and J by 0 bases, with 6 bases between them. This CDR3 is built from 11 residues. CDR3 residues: CSVGPSYEQYF. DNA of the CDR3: TGCAGCGTGGGGCCCTCCTACGAGCAGTACTTC.

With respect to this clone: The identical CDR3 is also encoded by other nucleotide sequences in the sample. The CDR3: CASSPTGAANYGYTF. Written as DNA, the CDR3 is TGTGCCAGCAGCCCCACAGGGGCAGCTAACTATGGCTACACCTTC. J is TRBJ1-2 and V is TRBV7-9; 7 positions agree with TRBD1. Germline lookup yields CDR1 SEHNR and CDR2 FQNEAQ (reference sequence). After removal of 5 bases from V and 0 bases from J, the junction contained 6 bases not matched to a gene. CDR3 length equals 15 residues.

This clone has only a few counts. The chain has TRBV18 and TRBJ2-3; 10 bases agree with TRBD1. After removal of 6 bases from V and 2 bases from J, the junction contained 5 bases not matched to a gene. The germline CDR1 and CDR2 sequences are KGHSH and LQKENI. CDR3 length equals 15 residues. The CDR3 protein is CASSEGTGVTDTQYF. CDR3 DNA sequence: TGTGCCAGCTCCGAAGGGACAGGGGTCACAGATACGCAGTATTTT. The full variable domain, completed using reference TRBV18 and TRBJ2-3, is NAGVMQNPRHLVRRRGQEARLRCSPMKGHSHVYWYRQLPEEGLKFMVYLQKENIIDESGMPKERFSAEFPKEGPSILRIQQVVRGDSAAYFCASSEGTGVTDTQYFGPGTRLTVL.

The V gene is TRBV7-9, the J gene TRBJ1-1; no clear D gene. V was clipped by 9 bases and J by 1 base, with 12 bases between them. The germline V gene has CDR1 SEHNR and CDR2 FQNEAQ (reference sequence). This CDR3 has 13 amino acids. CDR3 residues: CASKAQENTEAFF. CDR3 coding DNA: TGTGCCAGTAAGGCCCAAGAGAACACTGAAGCTTTCTTT.

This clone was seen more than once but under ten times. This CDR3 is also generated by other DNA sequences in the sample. The chain's CDR3 is CAWRGGSSYNEQFF. In nucleotides, the CDR3 is TGTGCCTGGAGAGGGGGCAGCTCCTACAATGAGCAGTTCTTC. J is TRBJ2-1 and V is TRBV30, with 7 bases matching TRBD1. In germline, CDR1 is GTSNPN, CDR2 SVGIG (reference sequence). This CDR3 spans 14 amino acids. Trimming cost V 3 bases and J 0 bases; bases outside gene matches: 2.

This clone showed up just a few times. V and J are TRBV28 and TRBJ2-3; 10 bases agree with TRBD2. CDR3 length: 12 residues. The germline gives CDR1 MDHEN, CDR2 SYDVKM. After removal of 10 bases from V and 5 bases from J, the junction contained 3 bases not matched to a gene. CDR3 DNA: TGTGCCACCATAGCGGGGGGAGATACGCAGTATTTT. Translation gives CATIAGGDTQYF.

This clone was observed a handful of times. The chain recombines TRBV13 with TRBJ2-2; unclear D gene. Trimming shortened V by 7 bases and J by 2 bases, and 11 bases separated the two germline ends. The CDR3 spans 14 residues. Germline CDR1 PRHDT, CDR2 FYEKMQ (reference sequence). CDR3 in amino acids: CASTRRSNTGELFF. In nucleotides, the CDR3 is TGTGCCAGCACCCGAAGGAGCAACACCGGGGAGCTGTTTTTT. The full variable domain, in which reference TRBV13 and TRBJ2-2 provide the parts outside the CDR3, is AAGVIQSPRHLIKEKRETATLKCYPIPRHDTVYWYQQGPGQDPQFLISFYEKMQSDKGSIPDRFSAQQFSDYHSELNMSSLELGDSALYFCASTRRSNTGELFFGEGSRLTVL.

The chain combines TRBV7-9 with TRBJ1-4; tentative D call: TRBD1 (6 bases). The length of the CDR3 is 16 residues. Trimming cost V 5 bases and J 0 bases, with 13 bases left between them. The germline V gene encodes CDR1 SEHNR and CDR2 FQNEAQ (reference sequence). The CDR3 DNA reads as TGTGCCAGCAGCCCCAGGGGCAGCGCAACTAATGAAAAACTGTTTTTT. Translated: CASSPRGSATNEKLFF. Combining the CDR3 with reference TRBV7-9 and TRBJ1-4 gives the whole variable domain DTGVSQNPRHKITKRGQNVTFRCDPISEHNRLYWYRQTLGQGPEFLTYFQNEAQLEKSRLLSDRFSAERPKGSFSTLEIQRTEQGDSAMYLCASSPRGSATNEKLFFGSGTQLSVL.

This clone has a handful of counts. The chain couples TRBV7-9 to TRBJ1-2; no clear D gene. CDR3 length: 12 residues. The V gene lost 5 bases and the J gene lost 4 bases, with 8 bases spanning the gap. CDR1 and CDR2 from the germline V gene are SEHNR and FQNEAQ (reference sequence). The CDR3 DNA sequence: TGTGCCAGCAGCCCAAAGGCCTATGGCTACACCTTC. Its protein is CASSPKAYGYTF.

The CDR3: CASSGPTGNTEAFF. DNA of the CDR3: TGTGCCAGTAGTGGACCCACAGGGAACACTGAAGCTTTCTTT. The rearrangement uses TRBV19 and TRBJ1-1, with a weak D call TRBD1 (5 bases). Trimming shortened V by 5 bases and J by 1 base, and 11 bases separated the two germline ends. The CDR3 contains 14 residues. Germline values: CDR1 LNHDA, CDR2 SQIVND (reference sequence).

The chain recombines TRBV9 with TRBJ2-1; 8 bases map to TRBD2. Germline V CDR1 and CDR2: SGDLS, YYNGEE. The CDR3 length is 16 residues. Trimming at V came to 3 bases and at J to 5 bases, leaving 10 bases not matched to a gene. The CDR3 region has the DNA TGTGCCAGCAGCGCCTCGATTAGCGGGGTTCACAATGAGCAGTTCTTC. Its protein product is CASSASISGVHNEQFF.

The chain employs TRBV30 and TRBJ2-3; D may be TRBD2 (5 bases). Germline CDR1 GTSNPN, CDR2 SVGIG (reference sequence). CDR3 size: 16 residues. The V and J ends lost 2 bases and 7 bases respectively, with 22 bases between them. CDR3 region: CAWSPSRTGGFHTQYF. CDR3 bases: TGTGCCTGGAGTCCCTCTAGGACGGGCGGGTTTCATACGCAGTATTTT.

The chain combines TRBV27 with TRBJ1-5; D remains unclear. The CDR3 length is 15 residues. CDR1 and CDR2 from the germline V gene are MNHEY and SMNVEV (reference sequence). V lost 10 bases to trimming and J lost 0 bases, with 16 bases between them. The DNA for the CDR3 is TGTGCCACCAGAGTGGTAGTTAATAGCAATCAGCCCCAGCATTTT. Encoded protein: CATRVVVNSNQPQHF.

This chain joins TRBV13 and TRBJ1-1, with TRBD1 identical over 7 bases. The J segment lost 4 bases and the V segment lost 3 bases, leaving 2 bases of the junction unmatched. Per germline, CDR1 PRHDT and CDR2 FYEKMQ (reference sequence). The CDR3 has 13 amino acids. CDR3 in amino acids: CASSFSGGTEAFF. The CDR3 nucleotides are TGTGCCAGCAGCTTTTCAGGGGGCACTGAAGCTTTCTTT. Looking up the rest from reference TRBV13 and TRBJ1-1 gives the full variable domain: AAGVIQSPRHLIKEKRETATLKCYPIPRHDTVYWYQQGPGQDPQFLISFYEKMQSDKGSIPDRFSAQQFSDYHSELNMSSLELGDSALYFCASSFSGGTEAFFGQGTRLTVV.